The T cell receptor (beta chain) described here comes from a study of CD8 T cells in ankylosing spondylitis. This clonotype was observed a few times. TCRdb reanalysed the 5' RACE reads using MiXCR and keeps one entry per CDR3 protein. Counted here are roughly 240,000 distinct CDR3 sequences, around 32% occurring once; the ten biggest clones make up about 4.2%. This clonotype was sampled from a male donor with ankylosing spondylitis or in good health (not recorded which). Sequencing used blood, either unsorted or a sorted T cell fraction (not recorded which).

Written as DNA, the CDR3 is TGTGCCAGCAGTTACTCCACCGGGACAGCGTACCAAGAGACCCAGTACTTC. It specifies CASSYSTGTAYQETQYF. The gene calls are TRBV6-2 or TRBV6-3 and TRBJ2-5, with 7 bases identical to TRBD1. Germline-derived CDR1 and CDR2 are MNHEY and SVGEGT. The CDR3 runs 17 residues. V lost 0 bases, J lost 0 bases, and 7 bases stayed unmatched.